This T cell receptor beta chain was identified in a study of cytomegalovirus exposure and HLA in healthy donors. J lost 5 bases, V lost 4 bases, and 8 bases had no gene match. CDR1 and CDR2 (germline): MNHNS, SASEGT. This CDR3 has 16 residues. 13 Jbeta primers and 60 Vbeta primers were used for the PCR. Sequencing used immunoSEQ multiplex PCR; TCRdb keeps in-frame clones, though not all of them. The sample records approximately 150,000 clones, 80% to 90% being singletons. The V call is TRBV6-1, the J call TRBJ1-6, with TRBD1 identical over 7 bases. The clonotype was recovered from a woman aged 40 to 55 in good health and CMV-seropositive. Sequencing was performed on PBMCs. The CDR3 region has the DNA TGTGCCAGCAGTGCATCCGGGACAGCACATAATTCACCCCTCCACTTT. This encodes CASSASGTAHNSPLHF.